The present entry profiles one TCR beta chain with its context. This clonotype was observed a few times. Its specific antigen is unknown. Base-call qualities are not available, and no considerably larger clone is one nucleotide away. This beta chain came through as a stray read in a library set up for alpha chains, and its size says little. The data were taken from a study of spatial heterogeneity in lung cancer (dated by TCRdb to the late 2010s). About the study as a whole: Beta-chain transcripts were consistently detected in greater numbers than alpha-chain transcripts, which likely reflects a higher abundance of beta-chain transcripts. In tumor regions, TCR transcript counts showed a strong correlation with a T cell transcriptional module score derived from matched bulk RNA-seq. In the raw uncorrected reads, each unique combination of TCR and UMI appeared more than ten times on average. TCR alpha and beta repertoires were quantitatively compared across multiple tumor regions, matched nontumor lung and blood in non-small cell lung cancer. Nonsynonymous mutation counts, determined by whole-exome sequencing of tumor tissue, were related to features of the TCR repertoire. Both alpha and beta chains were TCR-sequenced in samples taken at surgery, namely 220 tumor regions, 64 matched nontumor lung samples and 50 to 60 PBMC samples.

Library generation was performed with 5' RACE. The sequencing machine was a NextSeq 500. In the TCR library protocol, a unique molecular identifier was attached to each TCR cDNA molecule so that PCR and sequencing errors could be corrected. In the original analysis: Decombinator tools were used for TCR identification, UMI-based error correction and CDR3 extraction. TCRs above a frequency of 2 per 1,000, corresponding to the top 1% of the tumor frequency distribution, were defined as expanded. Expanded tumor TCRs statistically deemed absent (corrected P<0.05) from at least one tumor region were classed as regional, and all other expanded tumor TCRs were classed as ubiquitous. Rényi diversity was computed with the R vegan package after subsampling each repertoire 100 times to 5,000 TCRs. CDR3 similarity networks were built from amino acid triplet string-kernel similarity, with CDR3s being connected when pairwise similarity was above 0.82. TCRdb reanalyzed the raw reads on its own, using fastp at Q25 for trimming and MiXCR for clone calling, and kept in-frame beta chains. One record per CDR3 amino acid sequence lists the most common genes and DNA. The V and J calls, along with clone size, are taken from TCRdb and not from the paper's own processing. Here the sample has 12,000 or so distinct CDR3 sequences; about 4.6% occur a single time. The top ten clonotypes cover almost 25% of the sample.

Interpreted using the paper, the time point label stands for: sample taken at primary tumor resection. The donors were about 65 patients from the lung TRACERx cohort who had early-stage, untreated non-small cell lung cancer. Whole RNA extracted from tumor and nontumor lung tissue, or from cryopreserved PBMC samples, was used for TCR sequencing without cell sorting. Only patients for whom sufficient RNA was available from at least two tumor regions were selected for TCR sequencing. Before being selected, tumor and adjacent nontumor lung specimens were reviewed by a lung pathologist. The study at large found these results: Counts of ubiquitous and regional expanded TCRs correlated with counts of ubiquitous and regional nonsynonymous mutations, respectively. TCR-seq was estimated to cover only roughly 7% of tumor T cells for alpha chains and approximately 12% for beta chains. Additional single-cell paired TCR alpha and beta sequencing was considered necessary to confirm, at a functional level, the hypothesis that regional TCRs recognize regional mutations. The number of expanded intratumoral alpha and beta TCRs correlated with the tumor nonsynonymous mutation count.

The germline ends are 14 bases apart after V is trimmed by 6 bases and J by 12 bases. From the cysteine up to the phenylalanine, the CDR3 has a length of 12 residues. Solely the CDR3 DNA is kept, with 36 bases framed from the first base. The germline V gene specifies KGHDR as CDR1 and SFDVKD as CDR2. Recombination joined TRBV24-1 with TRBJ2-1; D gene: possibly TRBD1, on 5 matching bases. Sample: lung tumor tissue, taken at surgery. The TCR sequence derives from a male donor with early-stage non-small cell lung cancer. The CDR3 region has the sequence CATSSELGRQFF. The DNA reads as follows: TGTGCCACCAGTTCAGAGTTGGGGCGGCAGTTCTTC.